These 21 T cell receptor beta chains share one sample of origin, sequenced in a study of OX40 agonist ivuxolimab in advanced cancers. Library prep was done by the immunoSEQ multiplex PCR assay. This immuneACCESS table, as held by TCRdb, lists in-frame sequences with V and J called but not all clones. Of the missing ones, under half trace to an unresolved V gene in checked studies; the others have no known cause. The sample table shows 20,000 or so clones, and around four fifths are seen once. Around 3.3% of the sample is held by the ten biggest clonotypes. The material sequenced was CD4+ or CD8+ T cells sorted from blood, taken in a trial of the OX40 agonist ivuxolimab. Receptors originate from an adult with an advanced solid tumor such as melanoma, head and neck, liver or kidney cancer.

This chain connects TRBV7-3 to TRBJ2-1; 9 bases map to TRBD2. The CDR3 covers 16 residues. Trimming took 5 bases from V and 5 from J; bases not matched to a gene: 10. Germline assignment: CDR1 SGHTA and CDR2 FQGTGA. CDR3 coding DNA: TGTGCCAGCAGCAGTACCGGGACTAGCCTTGACAATGAGCAGTTCTTC. It translates to CASSSTGTSLDNEQFF.

This chain uses TRBV5-4 with TRBJ1-6; 8 bases match TRBD1. CDR3 length: 15 residues. Germline-derived CDR1 and CDR2 are SGHNT and YYREEE (reference sequence). The V and J ends lost 0 bases and 6 bases, in that order; junction bases with no gene match: 2. CDR3 bases: TGTGCCAGCAGCTTGGGGGGGACAGGTAATTCACCCCTCCACTTT. Protein sequence: CASSLGGTGNSPLHF. Full variable domain (remainder filled in from reference TRBV5-4 and TRBJ1-6): ETGVTQSPTHLIKTRGQQVTLRCSSQSGHNTVSWYQQALGQGPQFIFQYYREEENGRGNFPPRFSGLQFPNYSSELNVNALELDDSALYLCASSLGGTGNSPLHFGNGTRLTVT.

A few counts support this clone. CDR3 residues: CSVAPRGNEQFF. The CDR3 region has the DNA TGCAGCGTTGCCCCCAGGGGCAATGAGCAGTTCTTC. The chain is built from TRBV29-1 and TRBJ2-1, with a tentative D call TRBD1 (6 bases). V shed 4 bases and J shed 6 bases, with 10 bases lying between them. This CDR3 region has 12 residues. Germline assignment: CDR1 SQVTM and CDR2 ANQGSEA.

This clone was counted between two and nine times. The rearrangement joins TRBV5-6 to TRBJ2-3; D unresolved. This CDR3 has 13 amino acids. The V gene's germline CDR1 is SGHDT and CDR2 YYEEEE. V shed 4 bases and J shed 4 bases, with 10 bases lying between them. The chain's CDR3 is CASSVTLADTQYF. The CDR3 nucleotides read TGTGCCAGCAGCGTGACTTTAGCAGATACGCAGTATTTT. The full variable domain, in which reference TRBV5-6 and TRBJ2-3 provide the parts outside the CDR3, is DAGVTQSPTHLIKTRGQQVTLRCSPKSGHDTVSWYQQALGQGPQFIFQYYEEEERQRGNFPDRFSGHQFPNYSSELNVNALLLGDSALYLCASSVTLADTQYFGPGTRLTVL.

V usage is TRBV2 and J usage is TRBJ1-2; possible D gene TRBD1, 6 bases. V was cut by 5 bases and J by 5 bases, with 12 bases left in between. Germline assignment: CDR1 SNHLY and CDR2 FYNNEI. CDR3 length equals 13 residues. CDR3 residues: CASSSGTWYGYTF. The CDR3 nucleotides read TGTGCCAGCAGTTCCGGGACATGGTATGGCTACACCTTC.

V gene TRBV11-2 combines with J gene TRBJ1-6; TRBD1 might be the D (5 bases). With 1 base removed from V and 14 bases from J, the gap between germline ends came to 27 bases. CDR1 and CDR2 from the germline V gene are SGHAT and FQNNGV. The CDR3 totals 18 residues. CDR3 in amino acids: CASSLVPLTTAPLISLHF. The CDR3 nucleotides are TGTGCCAGCAGCTTAGTACCTCTCACGACAGCACCATTGATATCCCTCCACTTT.

This chain connects TRBV5-1 to TRBJ2-5; D gene unclear. The CDR3 is 15 residues long. The V end lost 2 bases, the J end lost 2 bases, and 13 bases lay between the germline ends. CDR1 and CDR2 from the germline V gene are SGHRS and YFSETQ. CDR3 DNA sequence: TGCGCCAGCAGCTTTGGCTATCACCAACAAGAGACCCAGTACTTC. This translates into CASSFGYHQQETQYF.

This sequence joins TRBV7-3 and TRBJ2-7, with 7 nucleotides matching TRBD1. This CDR3 comprises 13 residues. Looked up from germline, CDR1 is SGHTA and CDR2 is FQGTGA. With 5 bases clipped from V and 6 bases from J, the junction kept 7 bases outside the gene matches. This CDR3 reads CASSGQQGTEQYF. CDR3 bases: TGTGCCAGCAGCGGCCAACAGGGGACCGAGCAGTACTTC.

The CDR3, as DNA: TGTGCCAGCAGCACCTTAGGGGGGGGCCGGCCTTTCTTT. It is translated as CASSTLGGGRPFF. This sequence joins TRBV28 and TRBJ1-1; D might be TRBD1 (6 bases). The CDR3 has 13 residues. Trimming stripped 6 bases from V and 12 bases from J, with 20 bases between. Germline-derived CDR1 and CDR2 are MDHEN and SYDVKM.

This clone was seen only once. J is TRBJ2-5 and V is TRBV7-2; D not resolved. V was clipped by 3 bases and J by 4 bases, with 15 bases between them. In germline, CDR1 is SGHTA, CDR2 FQGNSA. The CDR3 consists of 15 residues. In DNA form, the CDR3 reads TGTGCCAGCAGCTTCGGCGACCCCCTTGTAGAGACCCAGTACTTC. Translated: CASSFGDPLVETQYF.

The chain links TRBV5-1 to TRBJ1-3; weak D call: TRBD1 (5 bases). V was cut by 4 bases and J by 4 bases, with 15 bases left in between. Germline lookup yields CDR1 SGHRS and CDR2 YFSETQ. This CDR3 region has 15 residues. CDR3 sequence (DNA): TGCGCCAGCAGCCTCGGGGGGGAAGCAGGAAACACCATATATTTT. Encoded protein: CASSLGGEAGNTIYF. The variable domain in full, with the rest retrieved from reference TRBV5-1 and TRBJ1-3, is KAGVTQTPRYLIKTRGQQVTLSCSPISGHRSVSWYQQTPGQGLQFLFEYFSETQRNKGNFPGRFSGRQFSNSRSEMNVSTLELGDSALYLCASSLGGEAGNTIYFGEGSWLTVV.

This rearrangement joins TRBV10-1 to TRBJ2-1, with 8 positions matching TRBD1. This CDR3 region has 13 residues. The V segment lost 8 bases and the J segment 0 bases; nucleotides outside the gene matches: 0. Germline V CDR1 and CDR2: WNHNN, SYGVQD (reference sequence). CDR3 sequence: CASGQGSYNEQFF. The DNA for the CDR3 is TGCGCCAGCGGACAGGGCTCCTACAATGAGCAGTTCTTC.

The rearrangement links TRBV5-1 to TRBJ2-2; 8 bases are shared with TRBD2. The CDR3 spans 17 residues. The V gene's germline CDR1 is SGHRS and CDR2 YFSETQ. V was clipped by 0 bases and J by 4 bases; unmatched bases: 8. CDR3 nucleotide sequence: TGCGCCAGCAGCTTGGGGAGCGGGAGCGGTGGCACCGGGGAGCTGTTTTTT. Its protein product is CASSLGSGSGGTGELFF.

This clone was seen a single time. This sequence joins TRBV21-1 and TRBJ1-2. TRBV21-1 is classified as a pseudogene. This CDR3 is built from 16 residues. In DNA form, the CDR3 reads TGTGCCAGCAGCAGAAGGGACCTGGACGCTAACTATGGCTACACCTTC. Translation gives CASSRRDLDANYGYTF.

This clone ranks as medium-sized. The sample has other DNA sequences that encode this CDR3 too. The CDR3 protein is CASSYLRTGGGYGYTF. For the CDR3, the DNA is TGTGCCAGCAGTTACCTCCGGACAGGGGGAGGCTATGGCTACACCTTC. V gene TRBV6-5 combines with J gene TRBJ1-2; 10 nucleotides line up with TRBD1. The CDR3 length is 16 residues. Per the germline V gene, CDR1 is MNHEY and CDR2 is SVGAGI. The J segment lost 4 bases and the V segment lost 2 bases, leaving 7 bases of the junction unmatched.

V gene TRBV5-1 combines with J gene TRBJ2-2; D is unclear. Per germline, CDR1 SGHRS and CDR2 YFSETQ. The V gene lost 2 bases and the J gene lost 8 bases, with 16 bases spanning the gap. The CDR3 length is 15 residues. The CDR3 nucleotides are TGCGCCAGCAGCTTTTGGGCCAGGCAATTGGGGGAGCTGTTTTTT. The encoded protein is CASSFWARQLGELFF.

The chain employs TRBV10-3 and TRBJ2-3; 8 bases are shared with TRBD2. Unmatched junction bases numbered 6, after V lost 6 bases and J lost 1 base. The CDR3 is 15 residues long. Germline V gives CDR1 ENHRY, CDR2 SYGVKD. DNA for the CDR3: TGTGCCATCAGCCGAGGGCGGGGGGGCACAGATACGCAGTATTTT. This translates into CAISRGRGGTDTQYF.

This rearrangement joins TRBV5-1 to TRBJ2-3; D unclear. The CDR3 spans 14 residues. CDR1 is SGHRS, CDR2 YFSETQ, per germline. Between the trimmed V and J ends, which lost 4 bases and 2 bases, there was a span of 11 bases. CDR3 loop: CASSLDQATDTQYF. DNA of the CDR3: TGCGCCAGCAGCCTCGACCAAGCCACAGATACGCAGTATTTT. Filled out from reference TRBV5-1 and TRBJ2-3, the complete variable domain reads KAGVTQTPRYLIKTRGQQVTLSCSPISGHRSVSWYQQTPGQGLQFLFEYFSETQRNKGNFPGRFSGRQFSNSRSEMNVSTLELGDSALYLCASSLDQATDTQYFGPGTRLTVL.

The rearrangement uses TRBV11-2 and TRBJ2-7; D gene unclear. This CDR3 spans 12 amino acids. The V end was cut by 8 bases, the J end by 4 bases, with 12 bases between. Germline CDR1 is SGHAT and CDR2 is FQNNGV. The CDR3 DNA follows: TGTGCCAGCCAGAGTTATGGGTACGAGCAGTACTTC. As protein: CASQSYGYEQYF. Drawing the rest from reference TRBV11-2 and TRBJ2-7, the complete variable domain is EAGVAQSPRYKIIEKRQSVAFWCNPISGHATLYWYQQILGQGPKLLIQFQNNGVVDDSQLPKDRFSAERLKGVDSTLKIQPAKLEDSAVYLCASQSYGYEQYFGPGTRLTVT.

The J gene is TRBJ2-3, the V gene TRBV28, with D hard to call. CDR3 size: 15 residues. Deletions cut 3 bases from V and 2 bases from J, with 12 bases between. Germline loops: CDR1 MDHEN, CDR2 SYDVKM. For the CDR3, the DNA is TGTGCCAGCAGTTTTTCTACAAGACTCACAGATACGCAGTATTTT. Amino acids: CASSFSTRLTDTQYF.

The chain links TRBV6-5 to TRBJ2-3, with D perhaps TRBD2 (7 bases). Deletions cut 8 bases from V and 4 bases from J, with 19 bases between. There are 15 residues in the CDR3. CDR1 is MNHEY, CDR2 SVGAGI, per germline. The CDR3 DNA sequence: TGTGCCAGCGCGCGGCTGGGGGGGCAATCAGATACGCAGTATTTT. This sequence encodes CASARLGGQSDTQYF.